This T cell receptor beta chain comes out of a study of cytomegalovirus exposure and HLA in healthy donors. At the level of the study: HLA-typed donors contributed 65 million to 95 million unique TCRs, which were held in an early data release. Broader study findings: Segments of the TCR beta V type were, in most cases, productive about 87% or about 30% of the time in an earlier analysis.

CDR1 SGHAT and CDR2 FQNNGV come from the germline V gene. CDR3 length equals 11 residues. V lost 1 base to trimming and J lost 12 bases, with 10 bases between them. Use of 60 Vbeta and 13 Jbeta primers characterized the PCR. The table came from immunoSEQ multiplex PCR; TCRdb's copy has only in-frame clones and leaves some out. The listing contains more than 85,000 clones. On this clone: Its antigen is as yet unknown.

The V gene is TRBV11-2, the J gene TRBJ2-7, with D perhaps TRBD2 (7 bases). Material for sequencing was PBMCs. This receptor was taken from a girl between 10 and 17 years old in good health and CMV-seropositive. The CDR3: CASSLGGGRYF. In DNA form, the CDR3 reads TGTGCCAGCAGCTTAGGCGGGGGCCGGTACTTC.